The entry that follows covers one T cell receptor (beta chain) sequence. These data originate in a study of shared clonotypes between healthy human individuals. The V gene's germline CDR1 is KGHSH and CDR2 LQKENI. CDR3 length: 16 residues. V gave up 4 bases and J gave up 2 bases; unmatched junction bases: 10. Sequencing was performed with immunoSEQ multiplex PCR; in TCRdb, only in-frame clones are kept and a portion is missing. The sample includes over a million clones, about 75% of them seen just once. The chain carries TRBV18 and TRBJ2-7; 8 bases agree with TRBD1. The TCR sequence derives from a man aged 18 to 29 in good health. Material: memory CD4+ T cells sorted from blood. The subset is: CD45RA-negative fraction. The CDR3 region is CASSQPGTGVTYEQYF. CDR3 in DNA: TGTGCCAGCTCACAACCCGGGACAGGTGTAACCTACGAGCAGTACTTC.